These T cell receptor beta chains were read from a single sample in a study of cytotoxic CD8 clonotypes in ibrutinib-treated CLL. TCRdb keeps only in-frame clones here, not all; method: immunoSEQ multiplex PCR. The sample lists roughly 76,000 clones, about 84% occurring once. The sample in question was PBMCs, obtained at disease progression, from a patient treated with ibrutinib. Every receptor here comes from a human donor with chronic lymphocytic leukemia. The CDR3 runs from the conserved cysteine through the conserved F or W. Fields, in order: J gene, V gene, clone size, D gene, CDR3 DNA, CDR3 protein. The D gene is left open where the match is weak. The size field is filled for only some rows; it gives once, few, many or a size class.

TRBJ1-2 | TRBV5-4 | - | - | TGTGCCAGCAGCTTGGCGGGCGGGGGACCCACTAACTATGGCTACACCTTC | CASSLAGGGPTNYGYTF
TRBJ1-2 | TRBV5-8 | once | TRBD1 | TGTGCCAGCAGCATGACAGGGGGCGGCTACACCTTC | CASSMTGGGYTF
TRBJ2-7 | TRBV7-9 | - | TRBD2 | TGTGCCAGCAGCTTAGGGGGGACTAGCGGGCACTCCTACGAGCAGTACTTC | CASSLGGTSGHSYEQYF
TRBJ2-3 | TRBV30 | - | - | TGTGCCTGGATCGGGGGCTTGGATACGCAGTATTTT | CAWIGGLDTQYF
TRBJ2-7 | TRBV7-9 | once | TRBD1 | TGTGCCAGCAGCTTGATGCGGACAGGGGAAGCCTACGAGCAGTACTTC | CASSLMRTGEAYEQYF
TRBJ1-2 | TRBV7-8 | - | TRBD1 | TGTGCCAGCAGCTCTCCCCTTTTTACCGGGACAGGACAACCAAACTATGGCTACACCTTC | CASSSPLFTGTGQPNYGYTF
TRBJ1-2 | TRBV19 | - | - | TGTGCCAGTAGTACCGGGTCTAACTATGGCTACACCTTC | CASSTGSNYGYTF
TRBJ2-3 | TRBV27 | - | - | TGTGCCAGCAGTTTTCGGCGATCAGATACGCAGTATTTT | CASSFRRSDTQYF
TRBJ2-2 | TRBV7-8 | - | - | TGTGCCAGCAGCTTAACGCGTAACACCGGGGAGCTGTTTTTT | CASSLTRNTGELFF
TRBJ2-7 | TRBV19 | many | - | TGTGCCAGTAGTAAGGGTGGGTTGCGGGACTACGAGCAGTACTTC | CASSKGGLRDYEQYF
TRBJ2-5 | TRBV5-1 | - | - | TGCGCCAGCAGCCGGCCGGAAAGGGCCCCGCGTGAGACCCAGTACTTC | CASSRPERAPRETQYF
TRBJ1-1 | TRBV30 | - | - | TGTGCCTGGACAGGGGATGCTTTCTTT | CAWTGDAFF
TRBJ1-6 | TRBV7-8 | few | - | TGTGCCAGCAGCCCCTTGGGCAATGCACCCCTCCACTTT | CASSPLGNAPLHF
TRBJ1-5 | TRBV18 | - | TRBD1 | TGTGCCAGCTCAATAGGACAGGGGGAGTCTCAGCCCCAGCATTTT | CASSIGQGESQPQHF
TRBJ2-7 | TRBV5-6 | - | - | TGTGCCAGCAGCTCTACAGAGAACGAGCAGTACTTC | CASSSTENEQYF
TRBJ2-7 | TRBV30 | - | TRBD1 | TGTGCCTGGAGTGAAACAGGGGTCGAGCAGTACTTC | CAWSETGVEQYF
TRBJ2-7 | TRBV11-2 | - | - | TGTGCCAGCAGCTTAGTAAGGGCCCACGAGCAGTACTTC | CASSLVRAHEQYF
TRBJ2-1 | TRBV28 | - | TRBD2 | TGTGCCAGCAGTTCATTAGCGGGATCTTCTGAGCAGTTCTTC | CASSSLAGSSEQFF
TRBJ2-1 | TRBV15 | few | - | TGTGCCACCAGCAGCGATAAAAATGAGCAGTTCTTC | CATSSDKNEQFF
TRBJ2-3 | TRBV4-1 | - | TRBD1 | TGCGCCAGCAGCCAACTTGACAGGGGTGGAGATACGCAGTATTTT | CASSQLDRGGDTQYF
TRBJ2-6 | TRBV5-6 | - | - | TGTGCCAGCAGACTAAGGGGTACAGGGGCCAACGTCCTGACTTTC | CASRLRGTGANVLTF
TRBJ2-1 | TRBV5-4 | few | TRBD1 | TGTGCCAGCAGCTTGGGAGGACAGGTCTACAATGAGCAGTTCTTC | CASSLGGQVYNEQFF
TRBJ1-2 | TRBV4-2 | - | TRBD1 | TGTGCCAGCAGCCACGACAGGGTTGGCGGCTACACCTTC | CASSHDRVGGYTF
TRBJ1-1 | TRBV7-8 | once | TRBD1 | TGTGCCAGCAGCGCCCGTCGGGACAGTAACACTGAAGCTTTCTTT | CASSARRDSNTEAFF
TRBJ2-7 | TRBV18 | - | - | TGTGCCAGCTCACCCCGACAGAACGGAGCCTACGAGCAGTACTTC | CASSPRQNGAYEQYF
TRBJ2-7 | TRBV5-6 | few | - | TGTGCCAGCAGCTTGGGGGCTGGATACGAGCAGTACTTC | CASSLGAGYEQYF
TRBJ2-2 | TRBV4-1 | - | - | TGCGCCAGCAGCGCCCGGTCAAGGGCCGGGGAGCTGTTTTTT | CASSARSRAGELFF
TRBJ2-1 | TRBV5-1 | - | - | TGCGCCAGCAGCTTGCCCTTTTCCAGCTCCTACAATGAGCAGTTCTTC | CASSLPFSSSYNEQFF
TRBJ1-2 | TRBV7-6 | few | TRBD1 | TGTGCCACCTCAGGGGGGGCTGATGGCTACACCTTC | CATSGGADGYTF
TRBJ1-1 | TRBV10-1 | - | - | TGCGCCAGCAGTGAGGTTCGGGGTACCGGATGGGACACTGAAGCTTTCTTT | CASSEVRGTGWDTEAFF
TRBJ2-4 | TRBV5-5 | - | - | TGTGCCAGCAGTGGGCTAGCCAAAAACATTCAGTACTTC | CASSGLAKNIQYF
TRBJ1-2 | TRBV5-1 | - | TRBD1 | TGCGCCAGCAGCCTTAGAACAGGGGGCGGCAATGGCTACACCTTC | CASSLRTGGGNGYTF
TRBJ1-6 | TRBV2 | once | - | TGTGCCAGCGACGAAGGGAGCCATAATTCACCCCTCCACTTT | CASDEGSHNSPLHF
TRBJ2-2 | TRBV11-2 | - | - | TGTGCCAGCAGCTTAAACGGGGACACCGGGGAGCTGTTTTTT | CASSLNGDTGELFF
TRBJ2-3 | TRBV5-1 | - | - | TGCGCCAGCAGCTTTCTAGGGACAGATACGCAGTATTTT | CASSFLGTDTQYF
TRBJ2-7 | TRBV5-1 | - | - | TGCGCCAGCAGCTTGAGTCACGGGTCCTACGAGCAGTACTTC | CASSLSHGSYEQYF
TRBJ2-1 | TRBV7-7 | - | - | TGTGCCAGCGGCTCATTAGGAGAGCAGTTCTTC | CASGSLGEQFF
TRBJ2-7 | TRBV6-5 | - | - | TGTGCCAGCAGTTGGTACCCGGAATCCCCCTACGAGCAGTACTTC | CASSWYPESPYEQYF
TRBJ2-7 | TRBV18 | - | TRBD2 | TGTGCCAGCTCACCGGACACCGGGGGGTCCTACGAGCAGTACTTC | CASSPDTGGSYEQYF
TRBJ2-2 | TRBV5-1 | - | - | TGCGCCAGCAGCTTGGCCGGCGGTCCGAACACCGGGGAGCTGTTTTTT | CASSLAGGPNTGELFF
TRBJ1-2 | TRBV4-1 | few | - | TGCGCCAGCAGCCATGAGGGGTCCTATGGCTACACCTTC | CASSHEGSYGYTF
TRBJ2-7 | TRBV19 | few | - | TGTGCCAGTAGTATCCGGGACTACGAGCAGTACTTC | CASSIRDYEQYF
TRBJ2-5 | TRBV6-6 | - | TRBD1 | TGTGCCAGCAAGGACAGGGATCTTCCAGAGACCCAGTACTTC | CASKDRDLPETQYF